The 32 T cell receptor beta chains below all came from one sample that was sequenced in a study of T cell responses to AZD1222 COVID-19 vaccine. TCRdb keeps only in-frame clones here, not all; method: immunoSEQ multiplex PCR. The table lists about 97,000 clones, over 75% of them singletons. The specimen was peripheral blood, collected on day 0 of AZD1222 vaccination. These receptors were collected from an adult in good health.

The rearrangement links TRBV30 to TRBJ2-7; D perhaps matches TRBD1 (5 bases). CDR1 GTSNPN and CDR2 SVGIG come from the germline V gene (reference sequence). The CDR3 totals 11 residues. Trimming cost V 1 base and J 6 bases, with 7 bases left between them. CDR3 sequence (DNA): TGTGCCTGGAGTGGGGGCGGCGAGCAGTACTTC. It translates to CAWSGGGEQYF.

The CDR3 DNA reads TGCGCCAGCAGCCAAGGGAGTGCAACTAATGAAAAACTGTTTTTT. Translated: CASSQGSATNEKLFF. V is TRBV4-3 and J is TRBJ1-4; no clear D. CDR1 and CDR2 (germline): LGHNA, YSLEER. There are 15 residues in the CDR3. The germline V and J ends were trimmed by 1 base and 0 bases, with 6 bases remaining between them.

The chain uses TRBV5-4 and TRBJ2-7; 8 bases are a match to TRBD1. The CDR3 is made up of 16 amino acids. Losses at the gene ends were 1 base for V and 4 bases for J; bases not matched to a gene: 10. CDR1 SGHNT and CDR2 YYREEE come from the germline V gene (reference sequence). The CDR3 is CASSLWGTGLPYEQYF. For the CDR3, the DNA is TGTGCCAGCAGCTTGTGGGGGACAGGACTACCGTACGAGCAGTACTTC.

The rearrangement links TRBV7-3 to TRBJ1-1; D is possibly TRBD1 (5 bases). V dropped 2 bases and J dropped 4 bases, with 8 bases sitting between them. The CDR3 loop spans 13 amino acids. CDR1 and CDR2 from the germline V gene are SGHTA and FQGTGA. The CDR3 nucleotides read TGTGCCAGCAGCTTACATGGGGGCACTGAAGCTTTCTTT. The encoded protein is CASSLHGGTEAFF.

The genes are TRBV19 and TRBJ1-2; 11 nucleotides align to TRBD1. V shed 1 base and J 2 bases; nucleotides not matched to a gene: 6. The germline CDR1 and CDR2 sequences are LNHDA and SQIVND (reference sequence). The CDR3 covers 17 residues. The CDR3 nucleotides are TGTGCCAGTAGTATAGGGATTTGGGACAGGGGGAACTATGGCTACACCTTC. Protein sequence: CASSIGIWDRGNYGYTF.

The CDR3 bases are TGCAGCGTTCGCGGCCGATTCCAAGAGACCCAGTACTTC. Protein sequence: CSVRGRFQETQYF. The V and J genes are TRBV29-1 and TRBJ2-5; D is ambiguous. Germline loops: CDR1 SQVTM, CDR2 ANQGSEA. The V end was cut by 5 bases, the J end by 1 base, with 11 bases between. This CDR3 comprises 13 residues.

The V call is TRBV19, the J call TRBJ1-1, with TRBD1 matching over 7 bases. The CDR3 extends over 14 amino acids. Per the germline V gene, CDR1 is LNHDA and CDR2 is SQIVND (reference sequence). The ends lost 3 bases at V and 4 bases at J; junction bases unmatched: 5. The CDR3 loop is CASSIPGGTTEAFF. CDR3 sequence (DNA): TGTGCCAGTAGTATCCCAGGGGGGACCACTGAAGCTTTCTTT.

The sample holds one count of this clone. CDR3 residues: CASANPPGSETEAFF. The DNA of the CDR3 is TGTGCCAGCGCAAACCCCCCGGGATCCGAAACTGAAGCTTTCTTT. The chain joins TRBV19 to TRBJ1-1, with unresolved D. The CDR3 is 15 residues long. V gave up 9 bases and J gave up 5 bases, with 22 bases separating them. The V gene's germline CDR1 is LNHDA and CDR2 SQIVND (reference sequence).

Points on this clone: Other nucleotide sequences from this sample produce the same CDR3. The chain employs TRBV18 and TRBJ1-2, with 7 bases aligning to TRBD1. Germline CDR1 and CDR2: KGHSH and LQKENI. J lost 3 bases, V lost 6 bases, and 4 bases had no gene match. The CDR3 spans 13 residues. In DNA form, the CDR3 reads TGTGCCAGCTCTCCCGACAGGGACTATGGCTACACCTTC. The encoded protein is CASSPDRDYGYTF.

The gene calls are TRBV11-2 and TRBJ2-1, with D perhaps TRBD2 (5 bases). Trimming took off 5 bases at V and 0 bases at J, with 14 bases between the two ends. The germline CDR1 and CDR2 sequences are SGHAT and FQNNGV. The CDR3 runs 16 residues. CDR3: CASSPYRDSSYNEQFF. CDR3 sequence (DNA): TGTGCCAGCAGCCCGTACCGGGATAGCTCCTACAATGAGCAGTTCTTC.

This clone was seen just once. The chain uses TRBV7-8 and TRBJ2-7; 7 bases map to TRBD1. V was pared by 2 bases and J by 4 bases, with 11 bases of the junction left unmatched. CDR1 is SGHVS and CDR2 is FQNEAQ in the germline V gene. This CDR3 has 16 amino acids. CDR3 DNA sequence: TGTGCCAGCAGCTTACGACCGAACAGGGGCGGGTACGAGCAGTACTTC. It translates to CASSLRPNRGGYEQYF.

A single count supports this clone. The chain employs TRBV2 and TRBJ1-2, with 10 bases matching TRBD1. This CDR3 is 15 amino acids long. Germline CDR1 is SNHLY and CDR2 is FYNNEI. The V segment lost 6 bases and the J segment 4 bases; nucleotides outside the gene matches: 8. The CDR3 DNA follows: TGTGCCAGCAGCTCCGGGACAGGGGTCTTCTATGGCTACACCTTC. Translating gives CASSSGTGVFYGYTF.

The chain is built from TRBV11-2 and TRBJ2-2, with TRBD1 identical over 9 bases. This CDR3 comprises 16 residues. V dropped 5 bases and J dropped 5; count of bases not matched to a gene: 9. Germline CDR1 and CDR2: SGHAT and FQNNGV. CDR3 DNA: TGTGCCAGCAGCCTGGTGTCGACAGGGGGGACCGGGGAGCTGTTTTTT. This gives the protein CASSLVSTGGTGELFF. Supplemented by reference TRBV11-2 and TRBJ2-2, the full variable domain reads EAGVAQSPRYKIIEKRQSVAFWCNPISGHATLYWYQQILGQGPKLLIQFQNNGVVDDSQLPKDRFSAERLKGVDSTLKIQPAKLEDSAVYLCASSLVSTGGTGELFFGEGSRLTVL.

The chain links TRBV28 to TRBJ1-5; the match to TRBD1 covers 8 bases. With 6 bases clipped from V and 8 bases from J, the junction kept 12 bases outside the gene matches. Germline loops: CDR1 MDHEN, CDR2 SYDVKM. This CDR3 is built from 15 residues. DNA for the CDR3: TGTGCCAGCAGCCCCCTGGACAGGGTTAAAGAGCCCCAGCATTTT. Translation gives CASSPLDRVKEPQHF.

The chain combines TRBV6-1 with TRBJ2-7; D might be TRBD2 (6 bases). This CDR3 is built from 18 residues. The V gene lost 2 bases and the J gene lost 0 bases, with 20 bases spanning the gap. Per germline, CDR1 MNHNS and CDR2 SASEGT. CDR3 nucleotide sequence: TGTGCCAGCAGTGAACAACCCTTGATTAGCGGACTCTCCTACGAGCAGTACTTC. This sequence encodes CASSEQPLISGLSYEQYF.

This clone was counted a single time. V gene TRBV3-1 (or the pseudogene TRBV3-2) combines with J gene TRBJ1-2; TRBD1 matches at 10 bases. CDR1 and CDR2 from the germline V gene are LGHDT and YNNKEL (reference sequence). The CDR3 is made up of 17 amino acids. Trimming took 0 bases from V and 4 from J; bases not matched to a gene: 8. CDR3 DNA: TGTGCCAGCAGCCAAGATCTTTGGGACAGGGGAGGCTATGGCTACACCTTC. Residues: CASSQDLWDRGGYGYTF.

The chain joins TRBV14 to TRBJ2-5, with 15 bases lining up with TRBD2. Germline V gene lookup returns CDR1 SGHDN and CDR2 FVKESK. Trimming at V came to 4 bases and at J to 2 bases, leaving 2 bases not matched to a gene. The CDR3 spans 16 residues. This CDR3 reads CASSRGLAGGQETQYF. In DNA form, the CDR3 reads TGTGCCAGCAGCCGTGGACTAGCGGGGGGGCAAGAGACCCAGTACTTC.

The chain uses TRBV5-8 and TRBJ1-6; TRBD1 is a possible D gene (5 bases). CDR1 is SGHTS and CDR2 is YDEGEE in the germline V gene. The V and J ends lost 4 bases and 14 bases respectively, with 16 bases between them. The CDR3 has 13 residues. The CDR3: CASSPWGKSTLHF. DNA of the CDR3: TGTGCCAGCAGCCCTTGGGGGAAGAGTACCCTCCACTTT.

The rearrangement links TRBV19 to TRBJ2-7; TRBD2 matches 7 bases. V was clipped by 5 bases and J by 0 bases; unmatched bases: 1. The length of the CDR3 is 13 residues. Germline lookup yields CDR1 LNHDA and CDR2 SQIVND (reference sequence). The CDR3 DNA is TGTGCCAGTAGTTCGGGGGGCTCCTACGAGCAGTACTTC. It specifies CASSSGGSYEQYF. The complete variable domain, with remaining parts taken from reference TRBV19 and TRBJ2-7, reads DGGITQSPKYLFRKEGQNVTLSCEQNLNHDAMYWYRQDPGQGLRLIYYSQIVNDFQKGDIAEGYSVSREKKESFPLTVTSAQKNPTAFYLCASSSGGSYEQYFGPGTRLTVT.

The chain carries TRBV11-3 and TRBJ2-1; TRBD2 might be the D (5 bases). The CDR3 extends over 17 amino acids. CDR1 and CDR2 from the germline V gene are SGHNT and YENEEA. Trimming took 3 bases from V and 2 from J, leaving 17 bases between them. The CDR3 protein is CASSLSSPGQTYNEQFF. The CDR3 nucleotides are TGTGCCAGCAGCTTGTCTAGCCCCGGCCAGACCTACAATGAGCAGTTCTTC. Filled out from reference TRBV11-3 and TRBJ2-1, the complete variable domain reads EAGVVQSPRYKIIEKKQPVAFWCNPISGHNTLYWYLQNLGQGPELLIRYENEEAVDDSQLPKDRFSAERLKGVDSTLKIQPAELGDSAVYLCASSLSSPGQTYNEQFFGPGTRLTVL.

Comments on this clone: Germline is not matched at one junction end, which may reflect a read error. The J gene is TRBJ2-7, the V gene TRBV12-5, with D hard to call. Germline values: CDR1 LGHNT, CDR2 FRNRAP. This CDR3 has 14 residues. The CDR3 DNA sequence: TGTGCTAGCGGTTCGGGTCAGTTGACCTACGAGCAGTACTTC. Amino acids: CASGSGQLTYEQYF.

This clone was detected once. The rearrangement joins TRBV19 to TRBJ2-7; D unclear. CDR1 and CDR2 from the germline V gene are LNHDA and SQIVND (reference sequence). The CDR3 sequence is 17 residues long. V was shortened by 5 bases and J by 3 bases, with 23 bases between the two germline ends. As DNA, the CDR3 is TGTGCCAGTAGTCCAAACCAGATGGACGGCTACTACTACGAGCAGTACTTC. Translated, it gives CASSPNQMDGYYYEQYF.

This rearrangement joins TRBV14 to TRBJ1-2; no reliable D call. This CDR3 is built from 13 residues. Germline V CDR1 and CDR2: SGHDN, FVKESK. Trimming cost V 1 base and J 5 bases, with 8 bases left between them. CDR3 DNA sequence: TGTGCCAGCAGCCAAGGAGGTTCTTATGGCTACACCTTC. This sequence encodes CASSQGGSYGYTF.

The chain links TRBV3-1 (or the pseudogene TRBV3-2) to TRBJ1-2, with a tentative D call TRBD1 (5 bases). Trimming stripped 1 base from V and 1 base from J, with 7 bases between. The CDR3 loop spans 14 amino acids. Looked up from germline, CDR1 is LGHDT and CDR2 is YNNKEL (reference sequence). CDR3 sequence (DNA): TGTGCCAGCAGCCAAGGCGGGGGTAACTATGGCTACACCTTC. Translating gives CASSQGGGNYGYTF.

A single count supports this clone. The chain employs TRBV2 and TRBJ2-2; no clear D. V lost 1 base and J lost 2, with 8 bases in between. Germline assignment: CDR1 SNHLY and CDR2 FYNNEI. The CDR3 loop spans 15 amino acids. CDR3 coding DNA: TGTGCCAGCAGTGAAGAAGCGAGAAACACCGGGGAGCTGTTTTTT. This codes for CASSEEARNTGELFF.

There are a few counts of this clone. The gene calls are TRBV27 and TRBJ1-1; D not certain. This CDR3 region has 13 residues. Germline CDR1 and CDR2: MNHEY and SMNVEV (reference sequence). V lost 5 bases to trimming and J lost 0 bases, with 7 bases between them. The CDR3 region is CASSPDLNTEAFF. CDR3 coding DNA: TGTGCCAGCAGTCCCGACTTGAACACTGAAGCTTTCTTT.

V gene TRBV7-3 combines with J gene TRBJ2-3, with TRBD2 as a possible D gene (5 bases). V shed 3 bases and J shed 1 base, with 11 bases lying between them. The CDR3 consists of 15 residues. CDR1 is SGHTA and CDR2 is FQGTGA in the germline V gene. The CDR3 loop is CASSLGARGTDTQYF. As DNA, the CDR3 is TGTGCCAGCAGCTTGGGAGCTAGGGGCACAGATACGCAGTATTTT.

The J gene is TRBJ1-1, the V gene TRBV27, with D tentatively TRBD1 (6 bases). CDR1 is MNHEY, CDR2 SMNVEV, per germline (reference sequence). This CDR3 comprises 14 residues. Trimming took off 2 bases at V and 2 bases at J, with 9 bases between the two ends. The CDR3 DNA sequence: TGTGCCAGCAGTTTAAGGGGGGCTAACACTGAAGCTTTCTTT. Translated, it gives CASSLRGANTEAFF.

The chain couples TRBV15 to TRBJ2-2; 11 bases map to TRBD2. V was pared by 5 bases and J by 6 bases, with 5 bases of the junction left unmatched. CDR1 and CDR2 (germline): LNHNV, YYDKDF (reference sequence). The CDR3 spans 15 residues. The DNA for the CDR3 is TGTGCCACCAGCCGGACTAGCGGGTCGGCCGGGGAGCTGTTTTTT. Protein: CATSRTSGSAGELFF.

The V gene is TRBV6-2 or TRBV6-3, the J gene TRBJ1-5, with D unclear. V was pared by 6 bases and J by 5 bases, with 14 bases between. CDR3 length: 14 residues. Germline V gene sequence: CDR1 MNHEY, CDR2 SVGEGT. CDR3 nucleotide sequence: TGTGCCAGCAGCCCTTCGACCGGGGATCAGCCCCAGCATTTT. Translating it yields CASSPSTGDQPQHF.

The chain carries TRBV19 and TRBJ1-1; D might be TRBD1 (5 bases). Trimming took off 3 bases at V and 3 bases at J, with 8 bases between the two ends. This CDR3 has 13 amino acids. Germline-derived CDR1 and CDR2 are LNHDA and SQIVND (reference sequence). The CDR3 protein is CASSMGVDTEAFF. The CDR3 DNA follows: TGTGCCAGTAGTATGGGGGTGGACACTGAAGCTTTCTTT.

The chain uses TRBV19 and TRBJ1-5; tentatively, D is TRBD1 (5 bases). Deletions cut 5 bases from V and 6 bases from J, with 14 bases between. Germline values: CDR1 LNHDA, CDR2 SQIVND (reference sequence). The CDR3 covers 14 residues. The DNA of the CDR3 is TGTGCCAGTAGTTGGGGGTCCGGCGGTCAGCCCCAGCATTTT. Its translation: CASSWGSGGQPQHF.